The 3 T cell receptor beta chains below come from one sample, sequenced in a study of T cell clonality in common variable immunodeficiency. Profiling relied on immunoSEQ multiplex PCR, and the TCRdb table lists in-frame clones only, not all of them. Recorded here are tens of thousands of clones, none singletons. The sequenced sample consisted of peripheral blood mononuclear cells. These receptor sequences come from a person aged 18 to 70 in good health.

The table lists this clone with many counts. The sequenced fragment ends 3 residues before the CDR3 boundary, so the rest is inferred from the germline J gene. V gene TRBV7-9 combines with J gene TRBJ2-5; 8 positions match TRBD1. After removal of 1 base from V and 5 bases from J, the junction contained 6 bases not matched to a gene. The CDR3 extends over 15 amino acids. In germline, CDR1 is SEHNR, CDR2 FQNEAQ (reference sequence). The CDR3 DNA, read in part, is TGTGCCAGCAGCTTAGGTCAGGGGGCATGGGAGACC. Its translation: CASSLGQGAWET. The full CDR3 protein is CASSLGQGAWETQYF.

Comments on this clone: The read terminates 3 residues before the CDR3 end, so the remaining end is supplied by the germline J gene. This rearrangement joins TRBV18 to TRBJ1-1; 10 positions match TRBD1. CDR1 and CDR2 (germline): KGHSH, LQKENI. The CDR3 consists of 18 residues. Trimming at V came to 5 bases and at J to 0 bases, leaving 12 bases not matched to a gene. Here the CDR3 reads CASSSNLGQGPMNTEAFF. CDR3 DNA (partial): TGTGCCAGCTCATCGAATTTGGGACAGGGGCCCATGAACACTGAA.

This clone was observed many times. An end of the junction does not agree with germline; a read error may underlie this. The read ends 3 residues before the CDR3 terminus; that terminus is restored from the germline J gene. The J gene is TRBJ2-7, the V gene TRBV7-7; D perhaps matches TRBD1 (7 bases). CDR3 length: 16 amino acids. Germline CDR1 is SSHAT and CDR2 is FNYEAQ (reference sequence). CDR3 sequence reads: CASSLLAGGNSGEQYF. Partial CDR3 DNA: TGTGCTAGCAGCTTGCTGGCAGGGGGGAATAGCGGCGAG.